Listed below are T cell receptor beta chains from one sample, sequenced in a study of T-cell memory formation after mild COVID-19. TCRdb ran MiXCR on the 5' RACE reads and lists one entry per CDR3 protein. This table holds around 440,000 distinct CDR3 sequences, 15% to 20% found once. The sample was PBMCs or a T cell subset sorted from them (not recorded which). The source is an adult woman who had mild COVID-19 (a few samples of this study predate the infection). Cell type and time point are not known. Each CDR3 is given with its conserved first and last residue. The D gene is left open where the match is weak. Not every row has a clone size; where given, it reads once, few, many or a size class.

>15|TRBV24-1|TRBJ2-3|NA|NA
TGTGCCACCAGTGATTTTACAGGTAGCACAGATACGCAGTATTTT
CATSDFTGSTDTQYF
>14|TRBV7-9|TRBJ1-4|NA|few
TGTGCCAGCAGCTCGGGGGCAACTAATGAAAAACTGTTTTTT
CASSSGATNEKLFF
>12|TRBV30|TRBJ1-1|NA|NA
TGTGCCTGGAGTACGAGTGGCACTGAAGCTTTCTTT
CAWSTSGTEAFF
>16|TRBV30|TRBJ2-4|NA|NA
TGTGCCTGGAGTGTAGAGCACAGCCCAGCCAAAAACATTCAGTACTTC
CAWSVEHSPAKNIQYF
>17|TRBV6-2/TRBV6-3|TRBJ2-1|TRBD2|few
TGTGCCAGCAGGACGGGACTAGCGGCCCACTCCTACAATGAGCAGTTCTTC
CASRTGLAAHSYNEQFF
>14|TRBV20-1|TRBJ2-7|NA|NA
TGCAGTGTAGAAGACGTAGCGAACTCCTACGAGCAGTACTTC
CSVEDVANSYEQYF
>17|TRBV7-8|TRBJ1-4|TRBD1|NA
TGTGCCAGCAGCTTAGGGGACAGGGTTTGGACTAATGAAAAACTGTTTTTT
CASSLGDRVWTNEKLFF
>14|TRBV6-5|TRBJ1-2|NA|NA
TGTGCCAGCAGTTACTCGGGGGGAGATAATGGCTACACCTTC
CASSYSGGDNGYTF
>17|TRBV6-5|TRBJ2-3|NA|NA
TGTGCCAGCAGTTACCGTTATCCCTCTGGAGGCACAGATACGCAGTATTTT
CASSYRYPSGGTDTQYF
>13|TRBV3-1|TRBJ2-7|NA|NA
TGTGCCAGCAGCCAAGCGCCGACCTACGAGCAGTACTTC
CASSQAPTYEQYF
>15|TRBV19|TRBJ2-7|TRBD1|NA
TGTGCCAGTAGTTCGGGACAGGGAGTCCTCTACGAGCAGTACTTC
CASSSGQGVLYEQYF
>15|TRBV12-5|TRBJ2-2|NA|few
TGTGCTAGTGGTTTGTCAGGGGGGCCCGCCGGGGAGCTGTTTTTT
CASGLSGGPAGELFF
>14|TRBV7-2|TRBJ2-7|TRBD2|NA
TGTGCCAGCAGCTTAGAGCCAGCGGGAGTCGAGCAGTACTTC
CASSLEPAGVEQYF
>11|TRBV20-1|TRBJ1-1|NA|few
TGCAGTGCTTCAGGGAAAGCTGAAGCTTTCTTT
CSASGKAEAFF
>15|TRBV7-2|TRBJ2-1|NA|few
TGTGCCAGCAGCCCGAGGAACCCCGGGCCCCATGAGCAGTTCTTC
CASSPRNPGPHEQFF
>16|TRBV20-1|TRBJ1-2|NA|NA
TGCAGTGCCGAACCGACCTCGGGGGCGGGGATGTTCGGCTACACCTTC
CSAEPTSGAGMFGYTF
>14|TRBV9|TRBJ2-5|NA|many
TGTGCCAGCAGCAAGGGGACGGACCAAGAGACCCAGTACTTC
CASSKGTDQETQYF
>13|TRBV7-6|TRBJ2-1|TRBD2|few
TGTGCCAGCAGCTTGACTAGCCGGTTAGAGCAGTTCTTC
CASSLTSRLEQFF
>10|TRBV29-1|TRBJ1-2|NA|NA
TGCAGCGTGTCCATCACGGGCTACACCTTC
CSVSITGYTF
>14|TRBV7-2|TRBJ2-3|TRBD2|few
TGTGCCAGCAGCCGACTAGCGGGAATAGATACGCAGTATTTT
CASSRLAGIDTQYF
>13|TRBV12-3/TRBV12-4|TRBJ1-1|TRBD1|NA
TGTGCCAGCTTACGGACAGGGAGCACTGAAGCTTTCTTT
CASLRTGSTEAFF
>16|TRBV7-3|TRBJ2-3|TRBD2|NA
TGTGCCAGCAGCTTAATGCGCGGGGGAGGCACAGATACGCAGTATTTT
CASSLMRGGGTDTQYF
>17|TRBV20-1|TRBJ2-1|TRBD2|NA
TGCAGTGCTACCAGGCCCCGAGCGGGGACCTTCTACAATGAGCAGTTCTTC
CSATRPRAGTFYNEQFF
>14|TRBV25-1|TRBJ2-7|NA|many
TGTGCCAGCAGTGAATATGCATTCACGGGCGAGCAGTACTTC
CASSEYAFTGEQYF
>12|TRBV12-3/TRBV12-4|TRBJ2-1|NA|NA
TGTGCCGTAGGGGAGTCGTACAATGAGCAGTTCTTC
CAVGESYNEQFF
>13|TRBV7-2|TRBJ2-1|TRBD1|many
TGTGCCAGCAGCTTGGGACAGTACAATGAGCAGTTCTTC
CASSLGQYNEQFF
>14|TRBV7-9|TRBJ2-1|TRBD2|NA
TGTGCCAGCATCGAAGCAAGCGGGGAAAATGAGCAGTTCTTC
CASIEASGENEQFF
>16|TRBV5-8|TRBJ2-7|TRBD1|NA
TGTGCCAGCAGCTTGGCGGGGACAGGGGGCACCTACGAGCAGTACTTC
CASSLAGTGGTYEQYF
>15|TRBV7-8|TRBJ1-1|NA|NA
TGTGCCAGCAGCTCTCAGACGGTGATGAACACTGAAGCTTTCTTT
CASSSQTVMNTEAFF
>16|TRBV5-6|TRBJ2-1|NA|many
TGTGCCAGCAGCTTAGGGCTCGGGAGCTCCTACAATGAGCAGTTCTTC
CASSLGLGSSYNEQFF
>16|TRBV6-4|TRBJ2-7|TRBD1|few
TGTGCCAGCAGTGCCGACGGGACAGGGGGCCAATACGAGCAGTACTTC
CASSADGTGGQYEQYF
>15|TRBV7-2|TRBJ2-7|TRBD1|NA
TGTGCCAGCAGCTTAGTGGGGCCAGGGGGCTACGAGCAGTACTTC
CASSLVGPGGYEQYF
>13|TRBV30|TRBJ2-3|NA|few
TGTGCCTGGAGCGCCGGGACGTCAGATACGCAGTATTTT
CAWSAGTSDTQYF
>13|TRBV7-6|TRBJ2-7|NA|few
TGTGCCAGCAGCACGGGAGACTCCTACGAGCAGTACTTC
CASSTGDSYEQYF
>15|TRBV28|TRBJ1-4|NA|few
TGTGCCAGCAGTTTATCCCTTGACCGAGGTGAAAAACTGTTTTTT
CASSLSLDRGEKLFF
>13|TRBV7-9|TRBJ2-5|NA|many
TGTGCCAGCAGCTCGCGGTCTTTTGAGACCCAGTACTTC
CASSSRSFETQYF
>18|TRBV12-3/TRBV12-4|TRBJ2-3|TRBD2|NA
TGTGCCAGCAGTTTTTATCCGGCGGCCCTTCGGGGGGGAGATACGCAGTATTTT
CASSFYPAALRGGDTQYF
>16|TRBV7-2|TRBJ2-2|TRBD1|few
TGTGCCAGCAGCCCCCCAGGACAGGGTAGTAGGGGGGAGCTGTTTTTT
CASSPPGQGSRGELFF
>15|TRBV15|TRBJ2-5|TRBD1|NA
TGTGCCACCAGCAGAGAGGGACAGGCTTGGGAGACCCAGTACTTC
CATSREGQAWETQYF
>14|TRBV10-3|TRBJ2-7|TRBD2|few
TGTGCCATCAGTAATGCTAGCGGTTACTACGAGCAGTACTTC
CAISNASGYYEQYF
>16|TRBV5-1|TRBJ1-3|TRBD1|NA
TGCGCCAGCAGCCAAACAGGGGGGGACTCTGGAAACACCATATATTTT
CASSQTGGDSGNTIYF
>14|TRBV4-1|TRBJ1-5|NA|NA
TGCGCCAGCGCGCCAGCTCGCGGCAATCAGCCCCAGCATTTT
CASAPARGNQPQHF
>15|TRBV4-3|TRBJ2-7|TRBD2|few
TGCGCCAGCAGCCAAGAGATTAGCGGGAGAACCGAGCAGTACTTC
CASSQEISGRTEQYF
>13|TRBV12-3/TRBV12-4|TRBJ1-4|TRBD1|NA
TGTGCCAGCAGGACAGGGATGGGGGAAAAACTGTTTTTT
CASRTGMGEKLFF
>14|TRBV9|TRBJ2-7|NA|few
TGTGCCAGCAGCGTAGGGGGTGGGGTTCGCGAGCAGTACTTC
CASSVGGGVREQYF
>16|TRBV5-4|TRBJ2-1|NA|NA
TGTGCCAGCAGCTTGGTTCAGTGGGGTCAGTACAATGAGCAGTTCTTC
CASSLVQWGQYNEQFF